Shown below are 2 T cell receptor beta chains from a single sample sequenced in a study of T cell responses to AZD1222 COVID-19 vaccine. Libraries were prepared by immunoSEQ multiplex PCR; TCRdb keeps only in-frame clonotypes and omits some of them. Here the sample spans more than 140,000 clones, around 88% being singletons. Specimen: peripheral blood, collected on day 0 of MenACWY control vaccination. Every receptor here comes from an adult in good health.

The chain employs TRBV7-9 and TRBJ2-7; 8 positions agree with TRBD2. The CDR3 totals 16 residues. With 3 bases clipped from V and 3 bases from J, the junction kept 10 bases outside the gene matches. CDR1 is SEHNR, CDR2 FQNEAQ, per germline (reference sequence). This CDR3 reads CASSFRSGGQVYEQYF. Written as DNA, the CDR3 is TGTGCCAGCAGCTTTAGGAGCGGGGGCCAGGTCTACGAGCAGTACTTC.

This chain links TRBV3-1 (or the pseudogene TRBV3-2) with TRBJ1-1; possibly TRBD1 for D (5 bases). The CDR3 has 17 residues. V was pared by 4 bases and J by 0 bases, with 18 bases between. The germline gives CDR1 LGHDT, CDR2 YNNKEL (reference sequence). CDR3 loop: CASSPSGRQVMNTEAFF. The CDR3 region has the DNA TGTGCCAGCAGCCCTTCAGGGCGACAAGTCATGAACACTGAAGCTTTCTTT.